The present TCR beta chain was sequenced within a study of blood T cell repertoires in COVID-19. TCRdb keeps only in-frame clones here, not all; method: immunoSEQ multiplex PCR. The sample has 180,000 or so clones, roughly 84% seen once; the top ten hold 0.95% to 1.5%. The receptor was derived from a human donor with acute COVID-19. The donor label of this sample is uncertain. Specimen: PBMCs or T cells enriched from blood (not recorded which).

The CDR3 loop reads CASSPPSGGNGELFF. CDR3 coding DNA: TGTGCCAGCTCACCACCGTCCGGGGGGAACGGGGAGCTGTTTTTT. The chain couples TRBV18 to TRBJ2-2; 7 bases map to TRBD2. The V segment lost 0 bases and the J segment 7 bases; nucleotides outside the gene matches: 5. Germline CDR1 KGHSH, CDR2 LQKENI. The CDR3 sequence is 15 residues long.